Presented here are 19 T cell receptor beta chains from one specimen sequenced in a study of long-term antiretroviral therapy in people with HIV. At the survey level, the v3.0 immunoSEQ assay was run. Produced via immunoSEQ multiplex PCR; TCRdb's table is partial and in-frame only. The sample holds roughly 28,000 clones, over 90% seen once. Sequenced here: unsorted PBMCs, sampled 6 to 6.5 years after starting antiretroviral therapy. These receptors were obtained from a man between 25 and 39 years old with HIV.

The chain couples TRBV19 to TRBJ2-2, with D hard to call. Germline assignment: CDR1 LNHDA and CDR2 SQIVND (reference sequence). The CDR3 length is 12 residues. V lost 8 bases to trimming and J lost 3 bases, with 7 bases between them. The CDR3, as DNA: TGTGCCAGTCTATTCGACACCGGGGAGCTGTTTTTT. Amino acids: CASLFDTGELFF.

V gene TRBV30 combines with J gene TRBJ2-1; 8 nucleotides line up with TRBD2. The CDR3 covers 14 residues. Trimming cost V 0 bases and J 10 bases; bases outside gene matches: 8. Germline values: CDR1 GTSNPN, CDR2 SVGIG (reference sequence). CDR3 amino acids: CAWSVLAGGWEQFF. The DNA of the CDR3 is TGTGCCTGGAGTGTACTGGCGGGAGGCTGGGAGCAGTTCTTC.

CDR3 residues: CASSSYLNTEAFF. In nucleotides, the CDR3 is TGTGCCAGCAGTTCCTATCTTAACACTGAAGCTTTCTTT. The V gene is TRBV28, the J gene TRBJ1-1; unclear D gene. Germline CDR1 is MDHEN and CDR2 is SYDVKM. The CDR3 extends over 13 amino acids. The ends were cut back, 4 bases at V and 2 bases at J, with 8 bases in the middle.

The chain links TRBV13 to TRBJ1-4; D might be TRBD1 (5 bases). CDR1 and CDR2 from the germline V gene are PRHDT and FYEKMQ (reference sequence). Trimming took 8 bases from V and 3 from J, leaving 10 bases between them. The CDR3 totals 13 residues. The CDR3 region has the DNA TGTGCCAGCTCCGGGACCCCTAATGAAAAACTGTTTTTT. It is translated as CASSGTPNEKLFF. Full variable domain (outside the CDR3, taken from reference TRBV13 and TRBJ1-4): AAGVIQSPRHLIKEKRETATLKCYPIPRHDTVYWYQQGPGQDPQFLISFYEKMQSDKGSIPDRFSAQQFSDYHSELNMSSLELGDSALYFCASSGTPNEKLFFGSGTQLSVL.

The chain carries TRBV9 and TRBJ1-6, with D uncertain. The length of the CDR3 is 16 residues. The V and J ends lost 1 base and 0 bases respectively, with 8 bases between them. From germline, CDR1 is SGDLS and CDR2 YYNGEE. The CDR3 spells CASSVTQSSYNSPLHF. As DNA, the CDR3 is TGTGCCAGCAGCGTAACCCAGAGCTCCTATAATTCACCCCTCCACTTT.

The V gene is TRBV2, the J gene TRBJ2-1; 8 positions agree with TRBD2. This CDR3 contains 13 residues. Losses at the gene ends were 2 bases for V and 6 bases for J; bases not matched to a gene: 0. CDR1 is SNHLY and CDR2 is FYNNEI in the germline V gene. CDR3: CASSELAGNEQFF. The CDR3 DNA sequence: TGTGCCAGCAGTGAACTAGCGGGCAATGAGCAGTTCTTC.

The DNA of the CDR3 is TGTGCCTGGAGTGGGTCAAATGGTGGAAAACTGTTTTTT. Protein sequence: CAWSGSNGGKLFF. This chain links TRBV30 with TRBJ1-4; D gene unclear. The V end was cut by 1 base, the J end by 10 bases, with 13 bases between. The CDR3 extends over 13 amino acids. Per the germline V gene, CDR1 is GTSNPN and CDR2 is SVGIG (reference sequence).

The chain joins TRBV5-1 to TRBJ2-5, with 8 bases identical to TRBD2. The CDR3 spans 17 residues. The germline gives CDR1 SGHRS, CDR2 YFSETQ. The ends lost 0 bases at V and 4 bases at J; junction bases unmatched: 11. The CDR3 sequence: CASSLEVRAGGGETQYF. DNA of the CDR3: TGCGCCAGCAGCTTGGAGGTGCGCGCGGGGGGCGGAGAGACCCAGTACTTC.

The rearrangement uses TRBV19 and TRBJ1-2, with TRBD1 identical over 8 bases. This CDR3 spans 16 amino acids. V shed 3 bases and J 2 bases; nucleotides not matched to a gene: 8. Germline V CDR1 and CDR2: LNHDA, SQIVND (reference sequence). The CDR3 reads CASSIKTGAVNYGYTF. CDR3 nucleotide sequence: TGTGCCAGTAGTATTAAGACAGGGGCCGTCAACTATGGCTACACCTTC.

The chain couples TRBV6-1 to TRBJ2-3; D possibly uses TRBD1 or TRBD2 (6 bases each). V lost 2 bases to trimming and J lost 1 base, with 13 bases between them. The CDR3 covers 16 residues. CDR1 and CDR2 from the germline V gene are MNHNS and SASEGT. CDR3 nucleotide sequence: TGTGCCAGCAGTGAATTAGGAGGGGGGCGCACAGATACGCAGTATTTT. Translating it yields CASSELGGGRTDTQYF.

The J gene is TRBJ2-7, the V gene TRBV28; TRBD1 agrees at 9 bases. The V gene end was trimmed by 6 bases and the J gene end by 8 bases; junction bases not matched to a gene: 8. Germline values: CDR1 MDHEN, CDR2 SYDVKM. This CDR3 is built from 13 residues. The CDR3 bases are TGTGCCAGCAGCCCTTCGGACAGGGGACAGCAGTACTTC. Amino acids: CASSPSDRGQQYF.

The chain joins TRBV19 to TRBJ2-5; 10 bases align to TRBD1. Trimming took 3 bases from V and 1 from J; bases not matched to a gene: 2. Per germline, CDR1 LNHDA and CDR2 SQIVND (reference sequence). This CDR3 has 15 amino acids. The chain's CDR3 is CASSMGQGLQETQYF. CDR3 in DNA: TGTGCCAGTAGTATGGGACAGGGGCTCCAAGAGACCCAGTACTTC.

The rearrangement uses TRBV5-1 and TRBJ2-1, with a tentative D call TRBD1 (5 bases). V was trimmed by 0 bases and J by 7 bases, leaving 14 bases between them. The V gene's germline CDR1 is SGHRS and CDR2 YFSETQ. The CDR3 extends over 15 amino acids. The CDR3 DNA sequence: TGCGCCAGCAGCTTGGTACCGACCCCAGGGAATGAGCAGTTCTTC. Amino acids: CASSLVPTPGNEQFF.

V is TRBV2 and J is TRBJ2-2; TRBD2 aligns across 10 bases. The V gene's germline CDR1 is SNHLY and CDR2 FYNNEI. The J segment lost 4 bases and the V segment lost 4 bases, leaving 3 bases of the junction unmatched. The CDR3 runs 15 residues. This chain's CDR3 is CASSGRTSGTGELFF. The CDR3 DNA reads TGTGCCAGCAGTGGCAGGACTAGCGGCACCGGGGAGCTGTTTTTT.

The chain has TRBV5-6 and TRBJ2-5, with 9 bases lining up with TRBD1. The end of the DNA is better explained by TRBJ2-7, so the J call may be wrong. Germline V gene lookup returns CDR1 SGHDT and CDR2 YYEEEE. The CDR3 sequence is 15 residues long. Here the CDR3 DNA reads TGTGCCAGCAGCGCACAGGGGGCCGCATCCTACGAGCAGTACTTC. This translates into CASSAQGAASYEQYF.

The CDR3 region is CASSQTGTHDEQYF. CDR3 DNA: TGTGCCAGCAGCCAAACCGGGACCCACGACGAGCAGTACTTC. The V and J genes are TRBV14 and TRBJ2-7; D may be TRBD1 or TRBD2 (5 bases each). V was clipped by 2 bases and J by 5 bases, with 13 bases between them. The CDR3 extends over 14 amino acids. Germline CDR1 SGHDN, CDR2 FVKESK. The full variable domain, its missing parts supplied by reference TRBV14 and TRBJ2-7, is EAGVTQFPSHSVIEKGQTVTLRCDPISGHDNLYWYRRVMGKEIKFLLHFVKESKQDESGMPNNRFLAERTGGTYSTLKVQPAELEDSGVYFCASSQTGTHDEQYFGPGTRLTVT.

The genes are TRBV7-9 and TRBJ1-1; no clear D. Trimming took 5 bases from V and 1 from J, leaving 14 bases between them. The CDR3 loop spans 15 amino acids. CDR1 is SEHNR and CDR2 is FQNEAQ in the germline V gene (reference sequence). DNA for the CDR3: TGTGCCAGCAGCCAACGGCAGGCAGAGAACACTGAAGCTTTCTTT. Protein: CASSQRQAENTEAFF.

The chain joins TRBV7-9 to TRBJ1-1; D is ambiguous. CDR3 size: 14 residues. CDR1 is SEHNR and CDR2 is FQNEAQ in the germline V gene (reference sequence). Trimming took 4 bases from V and 1 from J, leaving 10 bases between them. The CDR3 sequence is CASSSPGRNTEAFF. CDR3 bases: TGTGCCAGCAGCTCCCCGGGGAGGAACACTGAAGCTTTCTTT.

J is TRBJ1-5 and V is TRBV6-6; no clear D gene. There are 15 residues in the CDR3. Germline V CDR1 and CDR2: MNHNY, SVGAGI (reference sequence). V lost 3 bases and J lost 3, with 12 bases in between. This CDR3 is CASSYSPTVNQPQHF. The CDR3 bases are TGTGCCAGCAGTTATTCCCCTACAGTCAATCAGCCCCAGCATTTT.